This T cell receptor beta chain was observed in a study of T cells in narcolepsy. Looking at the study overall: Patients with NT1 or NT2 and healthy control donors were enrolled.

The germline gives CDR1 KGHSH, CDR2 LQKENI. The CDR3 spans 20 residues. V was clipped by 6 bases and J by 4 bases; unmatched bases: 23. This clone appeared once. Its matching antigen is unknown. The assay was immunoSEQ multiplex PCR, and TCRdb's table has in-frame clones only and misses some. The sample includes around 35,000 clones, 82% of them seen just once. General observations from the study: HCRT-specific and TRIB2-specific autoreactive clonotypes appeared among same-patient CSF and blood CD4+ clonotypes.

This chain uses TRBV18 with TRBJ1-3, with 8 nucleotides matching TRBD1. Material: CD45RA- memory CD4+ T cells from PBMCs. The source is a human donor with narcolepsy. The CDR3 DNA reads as TGTGCCAGCTCTCTACATACCGCGGGGAAACAGGGGGATATCGGAAACACCATATATTTT. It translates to CASSLHTAGKQGDIGNTIYF.